This T cell receptor (beta chain) was obtained from a study of T cells in Graves' hyperthyroidism and ophthalmopathy. The CDR3 length is 10 residues. Germline V lookup: CDR1 DFQATT, CDR2 SNEGSKA (reference sequence). The germline V and J ends were trimmed by 7 bases and 9 bases, with 12 bases remaining between them. It was RNA transcripts that yielded the amplified TCR beta CDR3 regions. HTBI primers were employed in a first-round RT-PCR of the TCR CDR3. Each CDR3 protein is one row after TCRdb ran MiXCR on the multiplex PCR reads. The top ten hold over 15% of the sample, which has 500,000 to 600,000 distinct CDR3 sequences, roughly 46% seen once.

What was sequenced was peripheral blood or thyroid tissue (not recorded which). V usage is TRBV20-1 and J usage is TRBJ2-5; perhaps D is TRBD1 or TRBD2 (5 bases each). This TCR came from an adult woman with Graves' disease, either hyperthyroidism or ophthalmopathy (not recorded which). In DNA form, the CDR3 reads TGCAGTGTGGGGGTACAGCCCCAGTACTTC. As protein: CSVGVQPQYF.